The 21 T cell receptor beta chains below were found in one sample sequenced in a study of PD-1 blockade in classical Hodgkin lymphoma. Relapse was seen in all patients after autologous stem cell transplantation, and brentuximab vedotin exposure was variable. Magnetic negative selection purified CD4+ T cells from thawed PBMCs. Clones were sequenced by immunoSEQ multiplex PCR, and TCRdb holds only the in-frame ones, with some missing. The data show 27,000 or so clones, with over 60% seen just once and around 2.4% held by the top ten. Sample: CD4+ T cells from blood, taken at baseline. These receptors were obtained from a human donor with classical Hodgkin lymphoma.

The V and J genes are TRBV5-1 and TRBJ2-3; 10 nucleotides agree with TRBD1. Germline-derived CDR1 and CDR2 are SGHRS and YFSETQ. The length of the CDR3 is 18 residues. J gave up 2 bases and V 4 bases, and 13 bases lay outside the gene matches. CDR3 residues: CASSRGTGVIGHTDTQYF. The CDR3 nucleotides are TGCGCCAGCAGCCGTGGGACAGGGGTTATAGGCCACACAGATACGCAGTATTTT.

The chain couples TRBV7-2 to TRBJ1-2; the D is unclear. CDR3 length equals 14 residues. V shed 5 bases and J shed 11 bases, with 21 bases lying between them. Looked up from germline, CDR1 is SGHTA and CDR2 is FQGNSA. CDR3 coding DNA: TGTGCCAGCAGCCCAAGGGAGGGTCAGTCCCGTTACACCTTC. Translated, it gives CASSPREGQSRYTF.

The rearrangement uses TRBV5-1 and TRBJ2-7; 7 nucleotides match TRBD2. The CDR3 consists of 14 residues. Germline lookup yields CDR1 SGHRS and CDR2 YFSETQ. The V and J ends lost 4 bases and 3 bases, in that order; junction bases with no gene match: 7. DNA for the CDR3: TGCGCCAGCAGCCCCGGGACGGGGGGCTACGAGCAGTACTTC. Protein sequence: CASSPGTGGYEQYF.

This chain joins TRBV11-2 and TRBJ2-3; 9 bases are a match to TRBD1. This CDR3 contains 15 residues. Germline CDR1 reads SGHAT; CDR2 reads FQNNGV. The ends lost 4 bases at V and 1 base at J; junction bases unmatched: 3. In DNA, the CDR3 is TGTGCCAGCAGCTCGTACAGGGGGCGCACAGATACGCAGTATTTT. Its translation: CASSSYRGRTDTQYF.

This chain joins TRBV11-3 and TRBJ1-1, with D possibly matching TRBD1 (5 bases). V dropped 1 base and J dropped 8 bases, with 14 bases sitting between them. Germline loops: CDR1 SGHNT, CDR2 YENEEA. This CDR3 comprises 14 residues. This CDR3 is CASSLGRGRDEAFF. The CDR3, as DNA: TGTGCCAGCAGCTTAGGACGAGGAAGGGACGAAGCTTTCTTT.

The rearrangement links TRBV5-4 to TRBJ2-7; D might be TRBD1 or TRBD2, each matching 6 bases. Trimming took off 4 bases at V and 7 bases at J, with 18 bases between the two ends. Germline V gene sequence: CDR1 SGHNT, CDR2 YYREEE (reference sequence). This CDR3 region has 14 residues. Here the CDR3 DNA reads TGTGCCAGCAGCCTCGGGTCGGGGGCGCAAGAGCAGTACTTC. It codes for CASSLGSGAQEQYF.

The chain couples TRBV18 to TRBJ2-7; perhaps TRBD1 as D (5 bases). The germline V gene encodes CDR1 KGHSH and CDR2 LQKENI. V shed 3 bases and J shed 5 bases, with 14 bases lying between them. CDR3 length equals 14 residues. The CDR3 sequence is CASSPPRVVNEQYF. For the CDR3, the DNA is TGTGCCAGCTCACCTCCCAGGGTCGTAAACGAGCAGTACTTC.

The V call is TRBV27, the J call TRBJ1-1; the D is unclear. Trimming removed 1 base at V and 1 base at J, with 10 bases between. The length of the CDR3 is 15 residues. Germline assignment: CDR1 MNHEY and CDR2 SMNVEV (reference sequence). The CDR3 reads CASSLFQFPNTEAFF. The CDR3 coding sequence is TGTGCCAGCAGTTTATTCCAGTTCCCGAACACTGAAGCTTTCTTT.

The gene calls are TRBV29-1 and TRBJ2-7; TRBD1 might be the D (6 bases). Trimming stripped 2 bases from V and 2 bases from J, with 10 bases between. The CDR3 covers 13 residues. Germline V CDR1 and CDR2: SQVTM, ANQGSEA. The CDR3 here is CSVELGTTYEQYF. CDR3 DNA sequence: TGCAGCGTTGAACTCGGGACAACCTACGAGCAGTACTTC.

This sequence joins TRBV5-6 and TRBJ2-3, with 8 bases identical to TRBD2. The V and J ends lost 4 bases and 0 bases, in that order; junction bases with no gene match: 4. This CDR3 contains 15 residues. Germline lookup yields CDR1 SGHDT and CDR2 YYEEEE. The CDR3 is CASSPGGPSTDTQYF. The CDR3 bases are TGTGCCAGCAGCCCGGGGGGGCCTAGCACAGATACGCAGTATTTT.

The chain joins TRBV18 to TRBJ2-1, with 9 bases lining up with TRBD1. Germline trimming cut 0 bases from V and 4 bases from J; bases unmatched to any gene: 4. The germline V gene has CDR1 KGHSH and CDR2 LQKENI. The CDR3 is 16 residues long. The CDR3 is CASSPPRTGVYNEQFF. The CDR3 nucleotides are TGTGCCAGCTCACCACCGAGGACAGGGGTGTACAATGAGCAGTTCTTC.

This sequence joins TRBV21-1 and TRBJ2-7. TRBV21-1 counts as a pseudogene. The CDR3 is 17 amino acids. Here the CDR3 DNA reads TGTGCCAGCAGCAAAGCGCCTCCCGGGGGCCCACCAGACGAGCAGTACTTC. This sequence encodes CASSKAPPGGPPDEQYF.

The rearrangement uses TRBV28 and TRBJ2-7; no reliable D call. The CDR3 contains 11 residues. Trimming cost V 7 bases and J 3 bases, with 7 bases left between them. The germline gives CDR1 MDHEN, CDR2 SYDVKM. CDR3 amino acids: CASNSHYEQYF. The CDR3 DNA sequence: TGTGCCAGCAATTCTCACTACGAGCAGTACTTC.

Here the CDR3 DNA reads TGTGCCTGGAGGGCTTCAAAGAAATTCTCTGGGGCCAACGTCCTGACTTTC. It specifies CAWRASKKFSGANVLTF. This chain uses TRBV30 with TRBJ2-6; D is unresolved. V was shortened by 3 bases and J by 0 bases, with 15 bases between the two germline ends. The CDR3 runs 17 residues. Germline V gene lookup returns CDR1 GTSNPN and CDR2 SVGIG (reference sequence).

The CDR3: CASSQVQRLYNEQFF. The DNA of the CDR3 is TGCGCCAGCAGCCAAGTACAGCGGCTATACAATGAGCAGTTCTTC. The chain couples TRBV4-3 to TRBJ2-1, with D possibly TRBD2 on 5 matching bases. Trimming took 1 base from V and 4 from J, leaving 11 bases between them. This CDR3 has 15 residues. Per the germline V gene, CDR1 is LGHNA and CDR2 is YSLEER.

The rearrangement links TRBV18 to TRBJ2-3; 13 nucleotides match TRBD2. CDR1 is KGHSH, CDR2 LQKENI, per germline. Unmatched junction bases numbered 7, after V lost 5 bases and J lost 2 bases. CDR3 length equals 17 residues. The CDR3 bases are TGTGCCAGCTCATCCCGACTAGCGGGGGGTCTCACAGATACGCAGTATTTT. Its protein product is CASSSRLAGGLTDTQYF.

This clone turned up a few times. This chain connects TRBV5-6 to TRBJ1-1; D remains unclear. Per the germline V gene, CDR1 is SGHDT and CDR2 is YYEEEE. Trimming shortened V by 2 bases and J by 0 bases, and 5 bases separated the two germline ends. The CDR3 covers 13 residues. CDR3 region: CASSFIMNTEAFF. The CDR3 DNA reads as TGTGCCAGCAGCTTTATAATGAACACTGAAGCTTTCTTT.

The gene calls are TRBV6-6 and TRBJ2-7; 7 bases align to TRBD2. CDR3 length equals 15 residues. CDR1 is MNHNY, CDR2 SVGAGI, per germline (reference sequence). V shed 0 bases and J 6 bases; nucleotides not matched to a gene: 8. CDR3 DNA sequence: TGTGCCAGCAGTTACTCGTCGCTAGCGGCGGGCGAGCAGTACTTC. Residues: CASSYSSLAAGEQYF.

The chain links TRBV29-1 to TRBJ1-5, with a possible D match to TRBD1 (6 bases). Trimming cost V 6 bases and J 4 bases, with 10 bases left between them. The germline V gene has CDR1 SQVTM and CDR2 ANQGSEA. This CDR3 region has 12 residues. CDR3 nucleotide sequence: TGCAGCGTGGGACAAGGAAATCAGCCCCAGCATTTT. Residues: CSVGQGNQPQHF.

The CDR3 spells CASSLEGGDPTFF. The CDR3 DNA is TGTGCCAGCAGCTTAGAGGGGGGCGATCCCACTTTCTTT. The chain employs TRBV7-3 and TRBJ1-1; possible D gene TRBD1, 6 bases. CDR1 and CDR2 (germline): SGHTA, FQGTGA. This CDR3 spans 13 amino acids. The V end was cut by 2 bases, the J end by 12 bases, with 16 bases between.

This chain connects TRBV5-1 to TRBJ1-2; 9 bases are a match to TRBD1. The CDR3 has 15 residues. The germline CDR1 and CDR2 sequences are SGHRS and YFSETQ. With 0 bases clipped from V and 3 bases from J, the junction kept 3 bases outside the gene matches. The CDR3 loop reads CASSLGTGVDYGYTF. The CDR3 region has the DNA TGCGCCAGCAGCTTGGGGACAGGGGTGGACTATGGCTACACCTTC.